Sequencing of this TCR beta chain was carried out in a study of blood T cell repertoires in COVID-19. The overall study: Nucleic acid was either cDNA or gDNA, and it came from T cells, B-cell-depleted T cells, or PBMCs.

CDR3 length: 17 amino acids. After removal of 0 bases from V and 5 bases from J, the junction contained 8 bases not matched to a gene. The germline V gene has CDR1 LGHDT and CDR2 YNNKEL (reference sequence). TCRdb's table, derived via immunoSEQ multiplex PCR, lists solely in-frame clones and lacks some. In the table there are about 69,000 clones, approximately 83% of which are singletons. This clone was detected once. This clonotype was sampled from an elderly man with acute or convalescent COVID-19. Sequenced: peripheral blood. The genes are TRBV3-1 (or the pseudogene TRBV3-2) and TRBJ2-1, with 9 bases identical to TRBD2. The CDR3 loop is CASSQDWREGFNNEQFF. Here the CDR3 DNA reads TGTGCCAGCAGCCAAGATTGGCGGGAGGGTTTTAACAATGAGCAGTTCTTC.